The 18 T cell receptor beta chains listed next were all sequenced from one sample in a study of blood T cell repertoires in COVID-19 (TCRdb year 2020). The protocol used for the library was the immunoSEQ multiplex PCR assay. TCRdb re-hosts the immuneACCESS table, in-frame sequences only. Its copies lack some clones; in the studies checked, an unresolved V gene accounts for under half of them, and the cause for the rest is not known. The sample includes 270,000 or so clones, with about four fifths observed a single time. The ten largest clones take up 2.5% to 3% of the sample. The sequenced sample consisted of peripheral blood. The receptors shown here come from a woman aged 55 to 70 with active or convalescent COVID-19.

The chain carries TRBV19 and TRBJ1-4; no definite D call. Germline assignment: CDR1 LNHDA and CDR2 SQIVND (reference sequence). The CDR3 totals 16 residues. With 3 bases removed from V and 7 bases from J, the gap between germline ends came to 18 bases. As DNA, the CDR3 is TGTGCCAGTAGTATCGCCTACCTCTTGCGGGGTGAAAAACTGTTTTTT. Translation gives CASSIAYLLRGEKLFF.

V gene TRBV19 combines with J gene TRBJ2-7, with 10 bases lining up with TRBD2. The CDR3 runs 16 residues. Germline assignment: CDR1 LNHDA and CDR2 SQIVND (reference sequence). The junction had 10 bases not matched to a gene; V was cut back by 5 bases and J by 3 bases. The CDR3 DNA reads as TGTGCCAGTAGTCTTTCGGACCTAGCGGGGGTCTACGAGCAGTACTTC. Amino acids: CASSLSDLAGVYEQYF.

This clone was seen once. The gene calls are TRBV2 and TRBJ2-5, with D perhaps TRBD1 (6 bases). The CDR3 sequence is 14 residues long. CDR1 SNHLY and CDR2 FYNNEI come from the germline V gene. V lost 6 bases and J lost 5, with 16 bases in between. CDR3 sequence: CASSVQGSVETQYF. Here the CDR3 DNA reads TGTGCCAGCAGCGTACAGGGTTCTGTGGAGACCCAGTACTTC.

The rearrangement uses TRBV5-4 and TRBJ2-3; D not resolved. Trimming took off 0 bases at V and 2 bases at J, with 10 bases between the two ends. CDR3 length: 15 amino acids. Germline CDR1 is SGHNT and CDR2 is YYREEE (reference sequence). The CDR3 coding sequence is TGTGCCAGCAGCTTGGCGGGTGGGTACACAGATACGCAGTATTTT. Its translation: CASSLAGGYTDTQYF.

The chain is built from TRBV2 and TRBJ1-2, with TRBD1 matching over 10 bases. From germline, CDR1 is SNHLY and CDR2 FYNNEI. Trimming took 6 bases from V and 4 from J; bases not matched to a gene: 8. This CDR3 region has 15 residues. CDR3 residues: CASSHTGQGVYGYTF. Written as DNA, the CDR3 is TGTGCCAGCAGCCACACTGGACAGGGGGTCTATGGCTACACCTTC.

The chain recombines TRBV11-2 with TRBJ1-1; D gene ambiguous. The CDR3 has 17 residues. Trimming removed 4 bases at V and 1 base at J, with 19 bases between. CDR1 SGHAT and CDR2 FQNNGV come from the germline V gene. For the CDR3, the DNA is TGTGCCAGCAGCTCTTTTTTTTATGTTCGGGAGAACACTGAAGCTTTCTTT. Its protein product is CASSSFFYVRENTEAFF.

V usage is TRBV19 and J usage is TRBJ1-1; D ambiguous. Germline CDR1 and CDR2: LNHDA and SQIVND (reference sequence). The V end lost 3 bases, the J end lost 0 bases, and 5 bases lay between the germline ends. The CDR3 length is 13 residues. The CDR3 coding sequence is TGTGCCAGTAGTATCTCCGTGAACACTGAAGCTTTCTTT. Translated, it gives CASSISVNTEAFF.

This clone was observed a few times. This chain connects TRBV5-1 to TRBJ2-2; D might be TRBD2 (5 bases). CDR3 size: 16 residues. Trimming pared 5 bases from V and 0 bases from J, leaving 14 bases between. Germline V lookup: CDR1 SGHRS, CDR2 YFSETQ. CDR3 bases: TGCGCCAGCAGGCCAGCTAGCAGCGCGAACACCGGGGAGCTGTTTTTT. Its translation is CASRPASSANTGELFF.

V gene TRBV2 combines with J gene TRBJ1-4; a weak D match, TRBD1 (6 bases). V lost 6 bases and J 1 base, leaving 15 bases between the germline ends. The CDR3 contains 16 residues. CDR1 is SNHLY and CDR2 is FYNNEI in the germline V gene. CDR3 protein: CASSQRDILTNEKLFF. DNA of the CDR3: TGTGCCAGCAGCCAGAGGGACATTTTAACTAATGAAAAACTGTTTTTT.

V and J are TRBV5-1 and TRBJ2-7; D remains ambiguous. Trimming cost V 4 bases and J 2 bases, with 13 bases left between them. Germline values: CDR1 SGHRS, CDR2 YFSETQ. This CDR3 is 14 amino acids long. The CDR3 sequence is CASSTYSSPYEQYF. CDR3 DNA: TGCGCCAGCAGCACCTACTCGTCCCCCTACGAGCAGTACTTC.

The rearrangement links TRBV5-1 to TRBJ2-7, with 7 bases aligning to TRBD1. Germline V lookup: CDR1 SGHRS, CDR2 YFSETQ. The ends lost 6 bases at V and 7 bases at J; junction bases unmatched: 16. CDR3 size: 15 residues. CDR3 amino acids: CASNSFGQGVSEQYF. As DNA, the CDR3 is TGCGCCAGCAACAGTTTCGGGCAGGGGGTGAGTGAGCAGTACTTC.

V is TRBV5-1 and J is TRBJ2-1, with 9 bases aligning to TRBD2. With V trimmed by 0 bases and J by 7 bases, 8 bases remained unmatched. The CDR3 runs to 16 residues. In germline, CDR1 is SGHRS, CDR2 YFSETQ. The CDR3 bases are TGCGCCAGCAGCTTGGCCCCGGGTAGCGGGGGTAATGAGCAGTTCTTC. This sequence encodes CASSLAPGSGGNEQFF.

The chain combines TRBV3-1 (or the pseudogene TRBV3-2) with TRBJ2-7, with 10 bases that match TRBD2. The germline gives CDR1 LGHDT, CDR2 YNNKEL (reference sequence). The CDR3 length is 16 residues. The V and J ends lost 1 base and 6 bases, in that order; junction bases with no gene match: 9. The chain's CDR3 is CASSQGGLAGASEQYF. The CDR3 DNA reads as TGTGCCAGCAGCCAAGGGGGGCTAGCGGGGGCTTCCGAGCAGTACTTC.

This clone was seen only a few times. In DNA form, the CDR3 reads TGTGCCAGCAGCTTAGACTCTTACACTGAAGCTTTCTTT. It specifies CASSLDSYTEAFF. The J gene is TRBJ1-1, the V gene TRBV7-9; D not certain. The germline V gene has CDR1 SEHNR and CDR2 FQNEAQ (reference sequence). Trimming left V 1 base short and J 3 bases short, with 6 bases between. The CDR3 is 13 amino acids.

As DNA, the CDR3 is TGTGCCAGCAGGACAAGCGGGCTCTCCTACAATGAGCAGTTCTTC. It translates to CASRTSGLSYNEQFF. The chain is built from TRBV2 and TRBJ2-1; tentatively, D is TRBD2 (6 bases). The germline V and J ends were trimmed by 6 bases and 0 bases, with 12 bases remaining between them. There are 15 residues in the CDR3. Germline lookup yields CDR1 SNHLY and CDR2 FYNNEI.

V usage is TRBV5-1 and J usage is TRBJ2-6; D remains unclear. Trimming removed 3 bases at V and 1 base at J, with 8 bases between. This CDR3 has 15 residues. Per germline, CDR1 SGHRS and CDR2 YFSETQ. The CDR3 loop is CASSSQASGANVLTF. The CDR3 DNA reads TGCGCCAGCAGCTCCCAGGCATCTGGGGCCAACGTCCTGACTTTC.

With regard to this clone: Different DNA sequences within this sample yield the same CDR3. The genes are TRBV9 and TRBJ1-3; D unresolved. The CDR3 runs 14 residues. The germline V gene encodes CDR1 SGDLS and CDR2 YYNGEE. V was cut by 2 bases and J by 0 bases, with 6 bases left in between. The chain's CDR3 is CASSVGSSGNTIYF. CDR3 in DNA: TGTGCCAGCAGCGTCGGGAGCTCTGGAAACACCATATATTTT.

The chain employs TRBV5-5 and TRBJ2-2, with 10 bases identical to TRBD2. From germline, CDR1 is SGHKS and CDR2 YYEKEE (reference sequence). This CDR3 region has 17 residues. With 0 bases clipped from V and 2 bases from J, the junction kept 4 bases outside the gene matches. This chain's CDR3 is CASSLALAGVNTGELFF. The CDR3, as DNA: TGTGCCAGCAGCTTGGCCCTAGCGGGGGTTAACACCGGGGAGCTGTTTTTT.